This T cell receptor beta chain originates from a study of T-cell reconstitution after alpha-beta-depleted transplantation in children. Study-wide findings and caveats: Two months or so post-transplant, alpha-beta T cells reportedly derived from several hundred expanded graft clones.

Molecular barcoding with unique molecular identifiers was used for the TCRbeta library. TCRdb re-called the PCR reads through MiXCR, storing one row per CDR3 protein. This table holds about 16,000 distinct CDR3 sequences, about 7.7% found once. The V and J ends lost 6 bases and 2 bases respectively, with 11 bases between them. Germline V gene data show CDR1 as SEHNR and CDR2 as FQNEAQ (reference sequence). There are 13 residues in the CDR3. In this sample, this clonotype turned up many times. Its antigen is as yet unknown. The V call is TRBV7-9, the J call TRBJ2-7; D remains unclear. The sample was PBMCs, mostly from graft donor cells, taken 60 days after TCRalphabeta/CD19-depleted stem cell transplant. The receptor comes from a boy younger than two who had a stem cell transplant for Wiskott-Aldrich syndrome, so the T cells may come from the graft donor. Here the CDR3 DNA reads TGTGCCAGCAGGACTGGGCCAACCTACGAGCAGTACTTC. Translation: CASRTGPTYEQYF.